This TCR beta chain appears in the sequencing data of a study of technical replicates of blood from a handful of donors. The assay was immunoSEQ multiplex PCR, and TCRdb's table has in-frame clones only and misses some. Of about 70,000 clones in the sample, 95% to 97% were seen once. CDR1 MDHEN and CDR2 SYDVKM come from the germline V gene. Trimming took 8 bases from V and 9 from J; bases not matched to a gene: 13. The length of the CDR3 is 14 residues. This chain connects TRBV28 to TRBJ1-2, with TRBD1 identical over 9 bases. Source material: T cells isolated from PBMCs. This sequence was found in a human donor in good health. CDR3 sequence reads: CASGDRDRVFSYTF. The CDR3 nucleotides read TGTGCCAGCGGTGACCGGGACAGGGTCTTTAGCTACACCTTC.